One and the same sample provided the 5 T cell receptor beta chains below, sequenced in a study of memory CD4+ T cells and cytomegalovirus serostatus. Single viable CD3+CD4+CD8-CD45RO+ cells were sorted as the memory CD4+ T cells. The protocol was immunoSEQ multiplex PCR, while the TCRdb copy is restricted to in-frame clones and leaves out a portion. The table shows about 56,000 clones, with roughly 82% occurring only once. Specimen: memory CD4+ T cells from blood. The receptors shown here come from an adult in good health and CMV-seronegative.

This chain uses TRBV28 with TRBJ1-2, with D unresolved. V gave up 7 bases and J gave up 6 bases, with 21 bases separating them. Germline CDR1 reads MDHEN; CDR2 reads SYDVKM. The CDR3 has 15 residues. The CDR3 region has the DNA TGTGCCAGCACCCCCCCGGCCCAGGATATGGATGGCTACACCTTC. Translating gives CASTPPAQDMDGYTF.

This clone was found once. The chain employs TRBV9 and TRBJ2-7; no reliable D call. Between the trimmed V and J ends, which lost 4 bases and 3 bases, there was a span of 14 bases. Per the germline V gene, CDR1 is SGDLS and CDR2 is YYNGEE. There are 14 residues in the CDR3. In DNA form, the CDR3 reads TGTGCCAGCAGCCTCCGCACGGATTTCTACGAGCAGTACTTC. Translation: CASSLRTDFYEQYF.

The chain joins TRBV4-1 to TRBJ1-2; D is perhaps TRBD1 (6 bases). This CDR3 spans 14 amino acids. Germline V gives CDR1 MGHRA, CDR2 YSYEKL. V was shortened by 0 bases and J by 8 bases, with 13 bases between the two germline ends. The CDR3 protein is CASSQEEGVSGYTF. The CDR3 coding sequence is TGCGCCAGCAGCCAAGAAGAGGGGGTCTCGGGCTACACCTTC.

The chain employs TRBV6-5 and TRBJ1-1; 8 positions match TRBD1. This CDR3 comprises 15 residues. Germline V gene lookup returns CDR1 MNHEY and CDR2 SVGAGI. Unmatched junction bases numbered 4, after V lost 0 bases and J lost 4 bases. The CDR3 reads CASSYSTRGLTEAFF. The DNA for the CDR3 is TGTGCCAGCAGTTACTCGACCAGGGGGCTCACTGAAGCTTTCTTT.

The CDR3 region is CASSLGSWTQSSYEQYF. The CDR3 DNA sequence: TGTGCCAGCAGCTTAGGGAGTTGGACACAAAGCTCCTACGAGCAGTACTTC. The chain uses TRBV7-9 and TRBJ2-7; maybe TRBD1 (5 bases). Germline V gives CDR1 SEHNR, CDR2 FQNEAQ (reference sequence). CDR3 length: 17 residues. The V and J ends lost 1 base and 0 bases respectively, with 16 bases between them.